These T cell receptor beta chains were read from a single sample in a study of cytomegalovirus exposure and HLA in healthy donors. Profiling relied on immunoSEQ multiplex PCR, and the TCRdb table lists in-frame clones only, not all of them. The table lists some 170,000 clones, roughly four fifths of them singletons. The sequenced sample consisted of PBMCs. These receptors all stem from a woman aged 50 to 65 in good health and CMV-seropositive. The CDR3 runs from the conserved cysteine through the conserved F or W. A D gene is named only where the DNA matches it firmly. Clone size is stated in some rows and not others, as once, few, many or a class when expanded.

V	size	D	J	CDR3	DNA
TRBV4-1	NA	NA	TRBJ2-7	CASSQTFGEEQYF	TGCGCCAGCAGCCAAACCTTCGGGGAGGAGCAGTACTTC
TRBV10-2	many	NA	TRBJ2-7	CASSDLDSSSLDEQYF	TGCGCCAGCAGTGACCTGGACAGTTCTTCACTTGACGAGCAGTACTTC
TRBV5-4	NA	TRBD2	TRBJ2-5	CASSQTSGETQYF	TGTGCCAGCAGCCAGACTAGCGGAGAGACCCAGTACTTC
TRBV5-5	NA	TRBD1	TRBJ2-3	CASSYLQGLPTDTQYF	TGTGCCAGCAGCTATCTACAGGGGCTCCCCACAGATACGCAGTATTTT
TRBV6-1	NA	NA	TRBJ2-5	CASRSPGETQYF	TGTGCCAGCAGGTCCCCCGGGGAGACCCAGTACTTC
TRBV5-1	once	TRBD2	TRBJ2-7	CASSSGTSGYEQYF	TGCGCCAGCAGTTCCGGGACTAGCGGTTACGAGCAGTACTTC
TRBV30	NA	NA	TRBJ2-2	CAWSIQGAGELFF	TGTGCCTGGAGCATACAGGGCGCCGGGGAGCTGTTTTTT
TRBV6-1	once	NA	TRBJ1-1	CASSNRDEAFF	TGTGCCAGCAGTAACCGGGATGAAGCTTTCTTT
TRBV11-3	NA	TRBD2	TRBJ2-5	CASSPGISGGIETQYF	TGTGCCAGCAGCCCCGGGATTAGCGGGGGAATCGAGACCCAGTACTTC
TRBV5-4	NA	NA	TRBJ2-7	CASSLGPSSYEQYF	TGTGCCAGCAGCTTGGGGCCCAGCTCCTACGAGCAGTACTTC
TRBV4-2	NA	TRBD2	TRBJ2-7	CASSHGLVSYEQYF	TGTGCCAGCAGCCACGGACTAGTGTCCTACGAGCAGTACTTC
TRBV19	NA	TRBD1	TRBJ2-3	CASSVGGQGQYF	TGTGCCAGTAGTGTAGGTGGACAGGGACAGTATTTT
TRBV5-1	NA	NA	TRBJ1-1	CASSLGALVRGTEAFF	TGCGCCAGCAGCTTGGGGGCATTGGTTCGTGGCACTGAAGCTTTCTTT
TRBV18	NA	NA	TRBJ2-2	CASSPPFRTGELFF	TGTGCCAGCTCACCCCCTTTTCGGACCGGGGAGCTGTTTTTT
TRBV20-1	NA	TRBD1	TRBJ1-2	CSAGQVYGYTF	TGCAGTGCGGGACAGGTATATGGCTACACCTTC
TRBV6-1	NA	TRBD1	TRBJ1-1	CASSEGWTGVGTEAFF	TGTGCCAGCAGTGAAGGGTGGACAGGGGTGGGTACTGAAGCTTTCTTT
TRBV9	NA	TRBD1	TRBJ2-3	CASSVGQGATDTQYF	TGTGCCAGCAGCGTAGGGCAGGGGGCCACAGATACGCAGTATTTT
TRBV7-6	NA	NA	TRBJ2-1	CASSLFSGPNEQFF	TGTGCCAGCAGCTTATTCTCAGGCCCCAATGAGCAGTTCTTC
TRBV6-5	once	NA	TRBJ1-1	CASSPQGVNTEAFF	TGTGCCAGCAGTCCACAGGGCGTAAACACTGAAGCTTTCTTT
TRBV19	NA	NA	TRBJ2-5	CASSIRQGWIETQYF	TGTGCCAGTAGTATAAGGCAGGGGTGGATAGAGACCCAGTACTTC
TRBV2	NA	TRBD1	TRBJ1-6	CASSEQGDSPLHF	TGTGCCAGCAGTGAACAGGGGGATTCACCCCTCCACTTT
TRBV15	NA	NA	TRBJ1-1	CATSRVYTEAFF	TGTGCCACCAGCAGAGTATACACTGAAGCTTTCTTT
TRBV2	NA	NA	TRBJ1-5	CASSFLRGEQPQHF	TGTGCCAGCAGTTTCCTCAGGGGAGAACAGCCCCAGCATTTT
TRBV9	few	NA	TRBJ1-3	CASSALQGNSGNTIYF	TGTGCCAGCAGCGCACTTCAGGGGAACTCTGGAAACACCATATATTTT
TRBV19	few	NA	TRBJ1-3	CASSQDRGNTIYF	TGTGCCAGTAGTCAGGACAGAGGAAACACCATATATTTT
TRBV7-2	few	NA	TRBJ1-1	CASSLGRNTEAFF	TGTGCCAGCAGCTTAGGCAGGAACACTGAAGCTTTCTTT
TRBV5-6	NA	NA	TRBJ1-5	CASSFGPNQPQHF	TGTGCCAGCAGCTTCGGTCCGAATCAGCCCCAGCATTTT
TRBV11-3	NA	TRBD1	TRBJ1-1	CASAPGRGHEAFF	TGTGCCAGCGCCCCCGGCAGGGGGCATGAAGCTTTCTTT
TRBV29-1	once	NA	TRBJ1-2	CSVPFNYGYTF	TGCAGCGTCCCTTTTAACTATGGCTACACCTTC
TRBV5-1	NA	NA	TRBJ1-6	CASSPGQNNSPLHF	TGCGCCAGCAGCCCTGGACAAAATAATTCACCCCTCCACTTT
TRBV2	NA	TRBD1	TRBJ1-1	CASSARVGTGTTEAFF	TGTGCCAGCAGTGCGCGGGTCGGGACAGGGACCACTGAAGCTTTCTTT
TRBV18	NA	NA	TRBJ1-4	CASSPLAANEKLFF	TGTGCCAGCTCACCACTGGCAGCTAATGAAAAACTGTTTTTT
TRBV6-6	once	NA	TRBJ2-1	CASRSGENEQFF	TGTGCCAGCAGGTCCGGGGAGAACGAGCAGTTCTTC
TRBV2	NA	TRBD1	TRBJ1-3	CASRQGFSGNTIYF	TGTGCCAGCAGACAGGGGTTCTCTGGAAACACCATATATTTT
TRBV9	once	NA	TRBJ1-2	CASSIEDSLYGYTF	TGTGCCAGCAGCATAGAGGACAGCCTCTATGGCTACACCTTC
TRBV27	few	NA	TRBJ1-1	CASSLMANTEAFF	TGTGCCAGCAGTTTAATGGCGAACACTGAAGCTTTCTTT
TRBV5-1	NA	TRBD1	TRBJ1-1	CASSGTGETNTEAFF	TGCGCCAGCAGCGGGACAGGGGAGACGAACACTGAAGCTTTCTTT
TRBV4-1	NA	TRBD1	TRBJ1-5	CASSQLFRGTNQPQHF	TGCGCCAGCAGCCAATTATTCAGGGGGACAAATCAGCCCCAGCATTTT
TRBV5-5	NA	TRBD1	TRBJ1-1	CASSATGGTEAFF	TGTGCCAGCAGCGCCACAGGGGGCACTGAAGCTTTCTTT
TRBV30	once	NA	TRBJ1-5	CAWSESGNQPQHF	TGTGCCTGGAGCGAGTCAGGGAATCAGCCCCAGCATTTT